This is a list of T cell receptor beta chains from one sample in a study of neurological immune-mediated disorders. From the 5' RACE reads, TCRdb called clonotypes with MiXCR, one entry per CDR3 protein. The data contain about 66,000 distinct CDR3 sequences, 3% to 4% of them singletons. Sequencing used PBMCs. The receptors were sampled from a man in his forties or fifties with multiple sclerosis. The CDR3 runs from the conserved cysteine through the conserved F or W. The D gene is left open where the match is weak. Size tells how often a clone was seen (once, few, many) or the class of an expanded clone, and some rows leave it out.

clone size,D gene,J gene,V gene,CDR3 DNA,CDR3 protein
many,.,TRBJ1-1,TRBV18,TGTGCCAGCTCCGGGGCCGGTGAAGCTTTCTTT,CASSGAGEAFF
many,.,TRBJ2-7,TRBV6-6,TGTGCCAGCAGTTACTCTGTACCTTACTACGAGCAGTACTTC,CASSYSVPYYEQYF
many,TRBD1,TRBJ1-1,TRBV11-2,TGTGCCAGCAGAGTCGGACAGGGACTCACTGAAGCTTTCTTT,CASRVGQGLTEAFF
.,TRBD2,TRBJ2-7,TRBV29-1,TGCAGCGTCCCAAGCGGCGGGAGCACCCACGAGCAGTACTTC,CSVPSGGSTHEQYF
many,TRBD1,TRBJ1-2,TRBV5-1,TGCGCCAGCAGCGCAACCAATGGGACAGGGAAGGCTGGAGGCTACACCTTC,CASSATNGTGKAGGYTF
many,TRBD1,TRBJ1-1,TRBV29-1,TGCAGCGTTTTGGGCCAGGGGGCCGTGAACACTGAAGCTTTCTTT,CSVLGQGAVNTEAFF
many,TRBD1,TRBJ1-2,TRBV5-1,TGCGCCAGCAGCGAAGGACAGGGGAGAGGCGGCTACACCTTC,CASSEGQGRGGYTF
many,.,TRBJ1-4,TRBV5-1,TGCGCCAGCAGGCTTCGGGTTTCTGAAAAACTGTTTTTT,CASRLRVSEKLFF
many,TRBD1,TRBJ1-2,TRBV7-9,TGTGCCAGCAGCTTAGCGGGGGGCCATAGGACAGGGGTTGGCTACACCTTC,CASSLAGGHRTGVGYTF
many,TRBD1,TRBJ2-3,TRBV27,TGTGCCAGCAGTTCCGGACAGGGGACCTATACGCAGTATTTT,CASSSGQGTYTQYF
many,.,TRBJ1-1,TRBV27,TGTGCCAGCAGTTTATACGGGGAGAACACTGAAGCTTTCTTT,CASSLYGENTEAFF
many,.,TRBJ2-3,TRBV2,TGTGCCAGCAGCGTCCGGGCCCACCACACAGATACGCAGTATTTT,CASSVRAHHTDTQYF
many,TRBD1,TRBJ1-2,TRBV20-1,TGCAGTGCCCTTACAACACGACAGGGGAGAGATGGCTACACCTTC,CSALTTRQGRDGYTF
.,.,TRBJ2-3,TRBV19,TGTGCCAGTAGTATGCAACAGCTCACAGATACGCAGTATTTT,CASSMQQLTDTQYF
many,.,TRBJ2-7,TRBV20-1,TGCAGTGCCTTCACCGGGGGGCACTACGAGCAGTACTTC,CSAFTGGHYEQYF
many,.,TRBJ1-3,TRBV5-5,TGTGCCAGCAGCTTCTATGGAAACTCTGGAAACACCATATATTTT,CASSFYGNSGNTIYF
few,.,TRBJ1-1,TRBV6-5,TGTGCCACCGGAGAGGGCGGAACTGAAGCTTTCTTT,CATGEGGTEAFF
many,.,TRBJ2-5,TRBV10-3,TGTGCCATCAGTGATGACGGGGCAGCCCAAGAGACCCAGTACTTC,CAISDDGAAQETQYF
many,.,TRBJ2-3,TRBV7-7,TGTGCCAGCAGCTCCCGAAACGCAAATACGCAGTATTTT,CASSSRNANTQYF
many,TRBD1,TRBJ2-6,TRBV5-1,TGCGCCAGCAGCTTCCCCTCTGGACAGGCTGGGGCCAACGTCCTGACTTTC,CASSFPSGQAGANVLTF
many,TRBD2,TRBJ2-6,TRBV5-1,TGCGCCAGCAGCTCCCTGGCGGGAGAGAATTCTGGGGCCAACGTCCTGACTTTC,CASSSLAGENSGANVLTF
many,.,TRBJ2-1,TRBV7-3,TGTGCCAGCAGCTTAAGCGGGCTTGACAATGAGCAGTTCTTC,CASSLSGLDNEQFF
many,TRBD2,TRBJ2-5,TRBV11-3,TGTGCCAGCAGCTCTAGCGGGGGTGGGGAGACCCAGTACTTC,CASSSSGGGETQYF
many,.,TRBJ1-1,TRBV6-1,TGTGCCAGCAGTGACACAGGGCGGGGCACTGAAGCTTTCTTT,CASSDTGRGTEAFF
many,TRBD1,TRBJ2-7,TRBV19,TGTGCCAGTAGTGTCGGGACAGGCAGCGAGCAGTACTTC,CASSVGTGSEQYF
many,.,TRBJ1-4,TRBV15,TGTGCCACCAGCAGAAAAGACAGTTGGGAAAAACTGTTTTTT,CATSRKDSWEKLFF
many,.,TRBJ2-7,TRBV20-1,TGCAGTGCTTCAATTTTAGGGCGCGAGCAGTACTTC,CSASILGREQYF
few,.,TRBJ2-1,TRBV7-6,TGTGCCAGCAGCCCCACGGGGAATGAGCAGTTCTTC,CASSPTGNEQFF
many,.,TRBJ2-3,TRBV11-2,TGTGCCAGCGGAGGGGGCAGAGATACGCAGTATTTT,CASGGGRDTQYF
many,.,TRBJ2-1,TRBV25-1,TGTGCCAGCAGGCAACCAGGGGTTTCGAGGAATGAGCAGTTCTTC,CASRQPGVSRNEQFF
many,TRBD2,TRBJ2-1,TRBV20-1,TGCAGTGCTAGAGATCGTGAGACTAGCGACTCCTACAATGAGCAGTTCTTC,CSARDRETSDSYNEQFF